The rows below give T cell receptor beta chains drawn from one sample of a study of graft-versus-host responses after intestinal transplantation. TCRdb's copy holds only in-frame clones and misses some; the assay was immunoSEQ multiplex PCR. This table has 6,500 to 10,000 clones, 74% appearing once. The specimen comprised ileum tissue, sampled about 70 weeks after intestinal transplant. Receptor source: a human patient who received an intestinal transplant, so some T cells may come from the graft donor. The conserved cysteine and the conserved F or W are not part of the CDR3 here.

v_gene	j_gene	CDR3aa
TRBV29-1	TRBJ1-1	SAGITEAF
TRBV25-1	TRBJ1-2	ASTGWGEYGYT
TRBV6-4	TRBJ2-1	ASSDSTSGSNEQF
TRBV6-4	TRBJ2-1	ASSDSAGSYNEQF
TRBV4-3	TRBJ2-7	ASSQESRVAIYEQY
TRBV29-1	TRBJ1-3	SAGTSNLLSSGNTIY
TRBV28	TRBJ1-2	ASSFDRSGGYT
TRBV6-6	TRBJ1-1	ASSYSSGRNTEAF
TRBV6-4	TRBJ1-5	ASSDVAGGNQPQH
TRBV21-1	TRBJ2-7	ASSNEQY
TRBV18	TRBJ1-2	ASSPPKGALRTDGYT
TRBV30	TRBJ2-1	AWKVGRGYNEQF
TRBV7-3	TRBJ2-5	ASSLRYGETQY
TRBV7-9	TRBJ2-7	ASSPRDRLFSYEQY
TRBV5-6	TRBJ2-2	ASSPNRLGTGELF
TRBV5-1	TRBJ1-1	ASTQGPTNTEAF
TRBV28	TRBJ2-7	ASSAGGLAGTYEQY
TRBV27	TRBJ1-1	ASSGTGAYTEAF
TRBV7-9	TRBJ1-3	ASSLSRRDNGNTIY
TRBV6-1	TRBJ1-5	ASSHQQGINQPQH
TRBV15	TRBJ1-1	ATSRAGTSNTEAF
TRBV5-6	TRBJ1-1	ASSLRQVRGRAF
TRBV6-5	TRBJ2-7	ASSEWGSSYEQY
TRBV15	TRBJ2-1	ATSRDQAQYNEQF
TRBV4-3	TRBJ2-7	ASSPRQAYEQY
TRBV5-1	TRBJ2-6	ASSPQGTPGANVLT
TRBV30	TRBJ1-5	AWSVQGDQPQH
TRBV27	TRBJ2-5	ASSRLGGDETQY
TRBV7-2	TRBJ1-5	ASSLFGGQPQH
TRBV14	TRBJ2-2	ASSPQGYTGELF
TRBV19	TRBJ2-7	ASSITSRDRSYEQY
TRBV6-4	TRBJ1-1	ASSESTLTEAF
TRBV9	TRBJ1-1	ASSPRLGQYNTEAF
TRBV6-1	TRBJ2-7	ASSVSRDRDYEQY
TRBV19	TRBJ2-2	ASSIGRRNTGELF
TRBV21-1	TRBJ1-6	ASSRTGAPNSPLH
TRBV4-1	TRBJ2-4	ASSQTGTGGKNIQY
TRBV2	TRBJ1-2	ASSPQISSSGYT
TRBV6-5	TRBJ1-2	ASSEAHGYT
TRBV5-1	TRBJ1-1	ASSPMGNTEAF
TRBV5-1	TRBJ2-7	ASSWGQTYEQY
TRBV5-1	TRBJ1-1	ASSLGTEAF
TRBV9	TRBJ2-2	ASSVAGPAQSVGELF
TRBV18	TRBJ1-3	ASSLSTSSGNTIY
TRBV7-9	TRBJ2-5	ASSGRGETQY
TRBV5-4	TRBJ2-7	ASSLSGTSGPYEQY
TRBV19	TRBJ1-5	ASRWDSNQPQH
TRBV5-5	TRBJ2-7	ASSLGWQGLSEQY